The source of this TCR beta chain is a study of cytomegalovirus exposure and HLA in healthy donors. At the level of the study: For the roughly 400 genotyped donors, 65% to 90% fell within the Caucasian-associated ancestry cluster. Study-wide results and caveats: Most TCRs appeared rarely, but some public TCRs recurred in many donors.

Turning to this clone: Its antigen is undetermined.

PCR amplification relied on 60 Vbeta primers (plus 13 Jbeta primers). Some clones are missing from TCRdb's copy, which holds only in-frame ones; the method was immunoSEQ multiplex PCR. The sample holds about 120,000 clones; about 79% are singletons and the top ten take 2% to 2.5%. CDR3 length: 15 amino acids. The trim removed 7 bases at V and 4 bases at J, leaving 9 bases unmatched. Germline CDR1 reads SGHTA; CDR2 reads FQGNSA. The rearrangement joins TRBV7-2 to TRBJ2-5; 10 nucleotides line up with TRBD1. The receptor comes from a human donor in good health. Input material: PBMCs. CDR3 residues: CASIPTGGEGETQYF. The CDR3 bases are TGTGCCAGCATCCCGACAGGGGGCGAAGGAGAGACCCAGTACTTC.